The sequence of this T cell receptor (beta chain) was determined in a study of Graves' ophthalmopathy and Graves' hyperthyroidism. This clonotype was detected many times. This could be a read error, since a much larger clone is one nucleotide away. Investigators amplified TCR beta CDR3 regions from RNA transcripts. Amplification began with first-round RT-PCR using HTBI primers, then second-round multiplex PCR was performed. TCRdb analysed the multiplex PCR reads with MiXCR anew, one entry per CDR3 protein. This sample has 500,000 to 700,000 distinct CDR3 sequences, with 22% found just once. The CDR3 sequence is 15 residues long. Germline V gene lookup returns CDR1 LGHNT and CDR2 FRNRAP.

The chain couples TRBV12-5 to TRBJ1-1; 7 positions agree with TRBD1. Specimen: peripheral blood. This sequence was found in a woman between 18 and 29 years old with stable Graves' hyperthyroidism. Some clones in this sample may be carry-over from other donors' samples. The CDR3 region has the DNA TGTGCTACCGAAGGTCAGGGGGGATGGTATACTGAAGCTTGCTTT. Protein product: CATEGQGGWYTEACF.